This TCR beta chain was observed in a study of T cells after yellow fever vaccination. TCRdb passed the 5' RACE reads through MiXCR, listing each CDR3 protein once. The table includes about 360,000 distinct CDR3 sequences, 6.2% detected once. The CDR3 runs 16 residues. V dropped 0 bases and J dropped 2; count of bases not matched to a gene: 4. Germline assignment: CDR1 SGHVS and CDR2 FNYEAQ. The receptor's source is a man aged 25-45 years who received the YFV17D yellow fever vaccine. The J gene is TRBJ2-3, the V gene TRBV7-6, with TRBD2 matching 8 bases. The specimen comprised PBMCs, sampled 5 days after the yellow fever booster vaccination. The CDR3 sequence: CASSLAVAGHTDTQYF. The CDR3 region has the DNA TGTGCCAGCAGCTTAGCGGTAGCGGGACACACAGATACGCAGTATTTT. The full variable domain, in which reference TRBV7-6 and TRBJ2-3 provide the parts outside the CDR3, is GAGVSQSPRYKVTKRGQDVALRCDPISGHVSLYWYRQALGQGPEFLTYFNYEAQQDKSGLPNDRFSAERPEGSISTLTIQRTEQRDSAMYRCASSLAVAGHTDTQYFGPGTRLTVL.